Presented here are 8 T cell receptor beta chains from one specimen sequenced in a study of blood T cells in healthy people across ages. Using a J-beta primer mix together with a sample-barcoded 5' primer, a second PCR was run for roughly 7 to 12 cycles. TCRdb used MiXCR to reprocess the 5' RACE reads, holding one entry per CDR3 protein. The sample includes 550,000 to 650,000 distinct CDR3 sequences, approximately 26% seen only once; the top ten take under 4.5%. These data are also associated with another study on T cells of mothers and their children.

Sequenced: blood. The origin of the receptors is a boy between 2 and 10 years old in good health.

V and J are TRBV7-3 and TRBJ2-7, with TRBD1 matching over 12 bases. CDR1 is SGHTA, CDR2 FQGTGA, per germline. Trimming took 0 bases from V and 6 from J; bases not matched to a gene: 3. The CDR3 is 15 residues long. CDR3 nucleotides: TGTGCCAGCAGCTTAACCGGGACAGGGGGCAGCGAGCAGTACTTC. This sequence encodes CASSLTGTGGSEQYF.

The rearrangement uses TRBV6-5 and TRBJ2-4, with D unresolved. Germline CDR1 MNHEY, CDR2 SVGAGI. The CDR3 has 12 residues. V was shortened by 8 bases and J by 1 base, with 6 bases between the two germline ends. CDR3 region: CASGVAKNIQYF. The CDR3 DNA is TGTGCCAGCGGGGTGGCCAAAAACATTCAGTACTTC.

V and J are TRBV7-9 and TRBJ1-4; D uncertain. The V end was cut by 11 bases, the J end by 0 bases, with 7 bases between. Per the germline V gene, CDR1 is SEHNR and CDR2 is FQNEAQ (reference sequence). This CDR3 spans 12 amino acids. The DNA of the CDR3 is TGTGCCGGTAGGACAACTAATGAAAAACTGTTTTTT. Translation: CAGRTTNEKLFF.

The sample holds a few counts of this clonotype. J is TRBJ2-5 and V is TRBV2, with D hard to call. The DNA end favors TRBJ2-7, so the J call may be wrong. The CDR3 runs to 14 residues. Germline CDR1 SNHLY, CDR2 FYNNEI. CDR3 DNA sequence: TGTGCCAGCAGTGAAGCCATGGGAACCTACGAGCAGTACTTC. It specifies CASSEAMGTYEQYF.

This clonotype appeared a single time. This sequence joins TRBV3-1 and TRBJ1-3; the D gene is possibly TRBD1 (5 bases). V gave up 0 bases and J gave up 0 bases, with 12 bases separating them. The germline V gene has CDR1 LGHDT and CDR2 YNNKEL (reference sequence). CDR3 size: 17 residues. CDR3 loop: CASSQDIGGISGNTIYF. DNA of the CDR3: TGTGCCAGCAGCCAAGATATCGGGGGGATCTCTGGAAACACCATATATTTT. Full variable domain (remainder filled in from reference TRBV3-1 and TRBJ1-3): DTAVSQTPKYLVTQMGNDKSIKCEQNLGHDTMYWYKQDSKKFLKIMFSYNNKELIINETVPNRFSPKSPDKAHLNLHINSLELGDSAVYFCASSQDIGGISGNTIYFGEGSWLTVV.

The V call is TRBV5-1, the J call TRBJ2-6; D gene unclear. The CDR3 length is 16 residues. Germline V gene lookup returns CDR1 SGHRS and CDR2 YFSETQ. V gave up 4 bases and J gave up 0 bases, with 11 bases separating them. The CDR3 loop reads CASSNVGSSGANVLTF. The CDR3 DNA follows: TGCGCCAGCAGCAACGTCGGAAGCTCTGGGGCCAACGTCCTGACTTTC. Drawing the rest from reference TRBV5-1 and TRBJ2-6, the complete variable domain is KAGVTQTPRYLIKTRGQQVTLSCSPISGHRSVSWYQQTPGQGLQFLFEYFSETQRNKGNFPGRFSGRQFSNSRSEMNVSTLELGDSALYLCASSNVGSSGANVLTFGAGSRLTVL.

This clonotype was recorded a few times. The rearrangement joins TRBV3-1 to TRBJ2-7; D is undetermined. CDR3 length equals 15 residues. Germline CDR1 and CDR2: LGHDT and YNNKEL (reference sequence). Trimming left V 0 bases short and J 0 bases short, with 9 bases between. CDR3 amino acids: CASSQDPRSSYEQYF. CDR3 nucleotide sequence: TGTGCCAGCAGCCAAGACCCCCGGAGCTCCTACGAGCAGTACTTC.

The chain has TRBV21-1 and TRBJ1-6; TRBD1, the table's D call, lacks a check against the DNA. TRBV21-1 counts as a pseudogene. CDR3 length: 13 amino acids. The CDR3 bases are TGCCCACTAAAAGGGGCACGGAATTCACCCCTCCACTTT. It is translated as CPLKGARNSPLHF.